Presented here are 9 T cell receptor beta chains from one specimen sequenced in a study of a mutant IDH1 vaccine in newly diagnosed glioma. Noted time point: baseline, week 1 (first vaccination visit). Sample treatment: pre-vaccination baseline after standard-of-care therapy. The assay was immunoSEQ multiplex PCR, and TCRdb's table has in-frame clones only and misses some. The sample lists 60,000 to 75,000 clones, around 83% occurring once. The sample was peripheral blood mononuclear cells (PBMCs), taken from a glioma patient treated with radiotherapy, temozolomide or both. Every receptor here comes from a woman aged 18-35 years with glioma. Some clones in this sample may be carry-over from other donors' samples.

The chain joins TRBV4-2 to TRBJ2-1; maybe TRBD2 (5 bases). Germline V gene lookup returns CDR1 LGHNA and CDR2 YNFKEQ. This CDR3 has 16 amino acids. Trimming shortened V by 1 base and J by 4 bases, and 14 bases separated the two germline ends. The CDR3 is CASSQGRVARYNEQFF. In DNA form, the CDR3 reads TGTGCCAGCAGCCAAGGAAGAGTAGCGAGGTACAATGAGCAGTTCTTC.

The chain uses TRBV27 and TRBJ1-5; D perhaps matches TRBD1 (5 bases). In germline, CDR1 is MNHEY, CDR2 SMNVEV (reference sequence). The V and J ends lost 3 bases and 7 bases respectively, with 10 bases between them. This CDR3 has 13 residues. CDR3 bases: TGTGCCAGCAGTTTGGGGGGACCGCAGCCCCAGCATTTT. This sequence encodes CASSLGGPQPQHF.

CDR3 residues: CASSEGAGRAFF. CDR3 nucleotides: TGTGCCAGCAGTGAAGGGGCTGGCAGGGCTTTCTTT. The rearrangement uses TRBV6-1 and TRBJ1-1; unclear D gene. CDR1 and CDR2 from the germline V gene are MNHNS and SASEGT. Trimming removed 1 base from V and 11 bases from J, with 11 bases in between. This CDR3 spans 12 amino acids.

This clone was seen only a few times. The V call is TRBV19, the J call TRBJ1-5; possible D gene TRBD1, 6 bases. The CDR3 length is 15 residues. The V gene's germline CDR1 is LNHDA and CDR2 SQIVND (reference sequence). With 5 bases removed from V and 3 bases from J, the gap between germline ends came to 14 bases. The CDR3 region has the DNA TGTGCCAGTAGTCCCCGGGGGGCCCCCAATCAGCCCCAGCATTTT. Its protein is CASSPRGAPNQPQHF.

The chain is built from TRBV29-1 and TRBJ1-4, with unresolved D. Germline lookup yields CDR1 SQVTM and CDR2 ANQGSEA. The V gene lost 7 bases and the J gene lost 0 bases, with 15 bases spanning the gap. CDR3 length equals 15 residues. In DNA, the CDR3 is TGCAGCGCCGGCGACGGGCGAACAACTAATGAAAAACTGTTTTTT. It encodes CSAGDGRTTNEKLFF.

This rearrangement joins TRBV7-2 to TRBJ1-2, with D maybe TRBD1 (6 bases). CDR3 length equals 14 residues. Germline assignment: CDR1 SGHTA and CDR2 FQGNSA. The germline V and J ends were trimmed by 4 bases and 4 bases, with 13 bases remaining between them. CDR3 protein: CASSSGGGLYGYTF. CDR3 DNA: TGTGCCAGCAGCTCGGGGGGGGGCCTCTATGGCTACACCTTC.

The J gene is TRBJ1-1, the V gene TRBV30; the D is unclear. The germline V gene encodes CDR1 GTSNPN and CDR2 SVGIG (reference sequence). V lost 2 bases and J 3 bases, leaving 4 bases between the germline ends. The CDR3 sequence is 11 residues long. The CDR3 loop is CAWSLDTEAFF. The CDR3 DNA is TGTGCCTGGAGTTTGGACACTGAAGCTTTCTTT. Complete variable domain (other parts from reference TRBV30 and TRBJ1-1): SQTIHQWPATLVQPVGSPLSLECTVEGTSNPNLYWYRQAAGRGLQLLFYSVGIGQISSEVPQNLSASRPQDRQFILSSKKLLLSDSGFYLCAWSLDTEAFFGQGTRLTVV.

The chain combines TRBV30 with TRBJ2-5; the D gene is possibly TRBD1 (6 bases). Trimming stripped 1 base from V and 4 bases from J, with 16 bases between. Germline loops: CDR1 GTSNPN, CDR2 SVGIG (reference sequence). This CDR3 is built from 15 residues. The CDR3: CAWSAGDLAAETQYF. The CDR3 DNA reads TGTGCCTGGAGTGCAGGGGACCTGGCGGCAGAGACCCAGTACTTC.

This clone showed up just once. This chain uses TRBV19 with TRBJ1-1, with 7 bases lining up with TRBD1. Germline loops: CDR1 LNHDA, CDR2 SQIVND (reference sequence). With V trimmed by 7 bases and J by 3 bases, 5 bases remained unmatched. The length of the CDR3 is 13 residues. For the CDR3, the DNA is TGTGCCAGTACGTACAGGGGTGACACTGAAGCTTTCTTT. Its protein is CASTYRGDTEAFF.